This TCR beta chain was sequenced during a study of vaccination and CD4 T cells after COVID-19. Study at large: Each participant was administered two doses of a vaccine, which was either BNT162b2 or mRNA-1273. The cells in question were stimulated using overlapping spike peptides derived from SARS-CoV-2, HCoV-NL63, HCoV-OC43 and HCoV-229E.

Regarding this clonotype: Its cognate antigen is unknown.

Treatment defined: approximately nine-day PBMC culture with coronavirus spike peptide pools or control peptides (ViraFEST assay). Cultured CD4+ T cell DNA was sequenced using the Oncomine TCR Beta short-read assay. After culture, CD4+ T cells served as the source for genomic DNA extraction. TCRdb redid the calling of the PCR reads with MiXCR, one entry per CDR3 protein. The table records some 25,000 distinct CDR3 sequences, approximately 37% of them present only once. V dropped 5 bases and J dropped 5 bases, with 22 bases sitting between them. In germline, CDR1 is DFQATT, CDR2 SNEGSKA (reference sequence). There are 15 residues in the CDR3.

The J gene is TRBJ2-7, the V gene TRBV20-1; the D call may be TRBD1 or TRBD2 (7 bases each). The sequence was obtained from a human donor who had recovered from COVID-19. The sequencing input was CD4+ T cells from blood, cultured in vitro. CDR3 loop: CSAQRFQGGTNEQYF. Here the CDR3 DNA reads TGCAGTGCTCAGAGATTCCAGGGGGGGACCAACGAGCAGTACTTC.